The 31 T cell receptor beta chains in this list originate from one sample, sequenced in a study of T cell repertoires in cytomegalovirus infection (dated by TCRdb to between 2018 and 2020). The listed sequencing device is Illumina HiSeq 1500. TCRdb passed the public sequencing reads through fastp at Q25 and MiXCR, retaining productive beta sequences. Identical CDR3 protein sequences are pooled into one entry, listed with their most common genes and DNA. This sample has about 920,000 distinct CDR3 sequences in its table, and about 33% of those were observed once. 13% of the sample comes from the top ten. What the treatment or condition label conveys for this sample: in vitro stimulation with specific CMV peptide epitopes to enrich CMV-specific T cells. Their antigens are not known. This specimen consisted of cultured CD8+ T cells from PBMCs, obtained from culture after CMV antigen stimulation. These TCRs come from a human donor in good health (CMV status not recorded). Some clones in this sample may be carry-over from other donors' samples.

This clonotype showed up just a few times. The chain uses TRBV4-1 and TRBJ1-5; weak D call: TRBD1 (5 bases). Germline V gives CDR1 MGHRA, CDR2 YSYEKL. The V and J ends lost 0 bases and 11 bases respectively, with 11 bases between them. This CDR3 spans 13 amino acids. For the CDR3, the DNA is TGCGCCAGCAGCCAAGAGGGGGATGCTACCCAGCATTTT. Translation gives CASSQEGDATQHF.

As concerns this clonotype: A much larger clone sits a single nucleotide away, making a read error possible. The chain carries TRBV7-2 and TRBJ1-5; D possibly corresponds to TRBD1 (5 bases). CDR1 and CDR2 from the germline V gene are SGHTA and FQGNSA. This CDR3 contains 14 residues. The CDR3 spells CAHTRDHSIQPQHF. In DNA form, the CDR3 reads TGTGCCCATACCCGGGACCATAGCATTCAGCCCCAGCATTTT.

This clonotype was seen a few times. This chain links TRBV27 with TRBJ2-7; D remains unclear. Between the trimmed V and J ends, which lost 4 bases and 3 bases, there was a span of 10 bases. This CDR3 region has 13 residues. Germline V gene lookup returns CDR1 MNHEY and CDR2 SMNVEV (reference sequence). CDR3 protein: CASSSAPDYEQYF. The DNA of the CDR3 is TGTGCCAGCAGTTCGGCGCCCGACTACGAGCAGTACTTC.

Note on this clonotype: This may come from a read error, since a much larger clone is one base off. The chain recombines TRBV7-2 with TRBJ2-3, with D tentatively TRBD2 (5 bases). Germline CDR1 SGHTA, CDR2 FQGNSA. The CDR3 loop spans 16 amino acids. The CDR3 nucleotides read TGTGACAGCAGCTTATTCTTAGCGCCCCCCACAGATACGCAGTATTTT. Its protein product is CDSSLFLAPPTDTQYF.

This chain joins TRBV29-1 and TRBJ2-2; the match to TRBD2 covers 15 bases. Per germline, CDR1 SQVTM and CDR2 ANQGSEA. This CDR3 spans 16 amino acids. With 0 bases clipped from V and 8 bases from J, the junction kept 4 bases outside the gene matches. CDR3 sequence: CSVEDPGTSGGGELFF. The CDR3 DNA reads TGCAGCGTTGAAGATCCAGGGACTAGCGGGGGGGGGGAGCTGTTTTTT.

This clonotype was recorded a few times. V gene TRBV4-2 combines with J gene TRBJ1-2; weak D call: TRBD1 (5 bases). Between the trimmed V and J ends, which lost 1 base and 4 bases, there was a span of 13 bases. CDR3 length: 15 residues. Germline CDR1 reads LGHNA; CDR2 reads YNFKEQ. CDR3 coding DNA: TGTGCCAGCAGCCAAGCGATTAAGGGGAGCTATGGCTACACCTTC. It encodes CASSQAIKGSYGYTF.

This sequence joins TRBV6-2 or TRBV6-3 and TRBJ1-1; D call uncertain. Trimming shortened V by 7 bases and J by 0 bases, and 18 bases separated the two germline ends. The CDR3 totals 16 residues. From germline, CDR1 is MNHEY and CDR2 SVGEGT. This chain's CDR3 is CASIPVKGYMNTEAFF. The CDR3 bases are TGTGCCAGCATCCCCGTGAAAGGGTACATGAACACTGAAGCTTTCTTT.

CDR3 DNA sequence: TGCGCCAGTTTCCGGGATCCGAAAGAGACCCAGTACTTC. Its translation: CASFRDPKETQYF. This sequence joins TRBV5-1 and TRBJ2-5; a weak D match, TRBD2 (5 bases). The germline V gene encodes CDR1 SGHRS and CDR2 YFSETQ. Trimming removed 8 bases from V and 3 bases from J, with 14 bases in between. This CDR3 comprises 13 residues.

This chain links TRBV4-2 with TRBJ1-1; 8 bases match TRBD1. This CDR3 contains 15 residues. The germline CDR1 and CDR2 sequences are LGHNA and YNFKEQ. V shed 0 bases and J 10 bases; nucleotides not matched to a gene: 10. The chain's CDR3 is CASSQDRDRTSGAFF. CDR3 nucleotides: TGTGCCAGCAGCCAAGACCGGGACAGGACCTCCGGAGCTTTCTTT.

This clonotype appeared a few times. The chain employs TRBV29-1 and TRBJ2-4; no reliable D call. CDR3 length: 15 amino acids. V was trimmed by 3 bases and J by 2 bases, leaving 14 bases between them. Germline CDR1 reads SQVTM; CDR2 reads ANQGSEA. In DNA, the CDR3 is TGCAGCGTTGATGGTGAATTGGGAACCAAAAACATTCAGTACTTC. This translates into CSVDGELGTKNIQYF.

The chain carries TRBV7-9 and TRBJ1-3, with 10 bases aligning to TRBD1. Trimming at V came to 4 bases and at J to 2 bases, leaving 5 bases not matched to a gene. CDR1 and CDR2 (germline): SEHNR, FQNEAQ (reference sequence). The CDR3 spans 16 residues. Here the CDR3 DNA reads TGTGCCAGCAGCTCACCTGACAGGGGGCCTGGAAACACCATATATTTT. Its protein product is CASSSPDRGPGNTIYF.

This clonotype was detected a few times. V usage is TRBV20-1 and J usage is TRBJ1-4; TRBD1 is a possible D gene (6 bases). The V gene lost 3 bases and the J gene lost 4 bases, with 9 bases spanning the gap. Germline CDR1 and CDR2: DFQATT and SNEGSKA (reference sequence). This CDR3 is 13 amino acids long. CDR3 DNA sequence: TGCAGTGCTAGTAAGGGGGATAATGAAAAACTGTTTTTT. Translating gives CSASKGDNEKLFF.

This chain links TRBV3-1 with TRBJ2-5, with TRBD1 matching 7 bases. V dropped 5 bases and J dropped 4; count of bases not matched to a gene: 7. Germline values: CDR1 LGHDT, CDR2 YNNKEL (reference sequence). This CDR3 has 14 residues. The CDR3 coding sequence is TGTGCCAGCAGCGGAGACAGGGAAGGAGAGACCCAGTACTTC. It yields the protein CASSGDREGETQYF.

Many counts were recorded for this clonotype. Here the CDR3 reads CASSPRGAIMNTEAFF. The CDR3 nucleotides read TGTGCCAGCAGCCCCCGAGGGGCTATCATGAACACTGAAGCTTTCTTT. The chain uses TRBV7-8 and TRBJ1-1; possible D gene TRBD1, 5 bases. V lost 5 bases to trimming and J lost 0 bases, with 16 bases between them. The CDR3 has 16 residues. Germline V lookup: CDR1 SGHVS, CDR2 FQNEAQ.

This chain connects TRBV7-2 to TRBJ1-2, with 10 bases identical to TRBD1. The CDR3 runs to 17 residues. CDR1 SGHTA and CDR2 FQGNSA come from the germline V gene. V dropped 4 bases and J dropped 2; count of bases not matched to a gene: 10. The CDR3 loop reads CASSSPRTGGTNYGYTF. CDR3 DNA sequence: TGTGCCAGCAGCTCACCCCGGACAGGGGGGACCAACTATGGCTACACCTTC. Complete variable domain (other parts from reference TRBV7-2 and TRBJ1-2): GAGVSQSPSNKVTEKGKDVELRCDPISGHTALYWYRQSLGQGLEFLIYFQGNSAPDKSGLPSDRFSAERTGGSVSTLTIQRTQQEDSAVYLCASSSPRTGGTNYGYTFGSGTRLTVV.

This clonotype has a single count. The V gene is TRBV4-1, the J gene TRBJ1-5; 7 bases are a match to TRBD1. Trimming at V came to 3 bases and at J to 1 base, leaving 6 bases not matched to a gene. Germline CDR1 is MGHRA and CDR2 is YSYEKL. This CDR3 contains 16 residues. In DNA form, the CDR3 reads TGCGCCAGCAGCCATCTCTCAGGGGGGAGCAATCAGCCCCAGCATTTT. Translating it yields CASSHLSGGSNQPQHF.

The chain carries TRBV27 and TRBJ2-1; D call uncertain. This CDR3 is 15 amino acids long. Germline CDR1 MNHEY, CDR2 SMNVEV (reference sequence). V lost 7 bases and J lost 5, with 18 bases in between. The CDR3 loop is CASTRHPFSHNEQFF. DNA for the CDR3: TGTGCCAGCACCCGACACCCTTTCTCGCACAATGAGCAGTTCTTC.

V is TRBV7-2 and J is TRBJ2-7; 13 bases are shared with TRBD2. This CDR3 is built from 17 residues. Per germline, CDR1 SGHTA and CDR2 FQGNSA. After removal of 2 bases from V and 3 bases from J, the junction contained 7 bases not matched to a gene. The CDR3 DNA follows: TGTGCCAGCAGCTTATCGGGACTAGCGGGGACTATCTACGAGCAGTACTTC. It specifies CASSLSGLAGTIYEQYF.

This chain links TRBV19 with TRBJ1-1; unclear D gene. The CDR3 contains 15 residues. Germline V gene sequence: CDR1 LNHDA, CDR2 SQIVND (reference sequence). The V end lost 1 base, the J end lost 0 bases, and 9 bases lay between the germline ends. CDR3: CASSIAAGVNTEAFF. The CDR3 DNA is TGTGCCAGTAGTATAGCGGCGGGAGTGAACACTGAAGCTTTCTTT. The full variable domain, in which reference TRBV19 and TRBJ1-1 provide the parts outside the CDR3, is DGGITQSPKYLFRKEGQNVTLSCEQNLNHDAMYWYRQDPGQGLRLIYYSQIVNDFQKGDIAEGYSVSREKKESFPLTVTSAQKNPTAFYLCASSIAAGVNTEAFFGQGTRLTVV.

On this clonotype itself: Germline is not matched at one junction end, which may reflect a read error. Here the CDR3 reads CVSSHGFGGDEQFF. The CDR3 DNA is TGTGTCAGCAGTCACGGCTTTGGGGGGGATGAGCAGTTCTTC. V is TRBV6-2 or TRBV6-3 and J is TRBJ2-1; 7 bases are a match to TRBD2. This CDR3 has 14 amino acids. Germline V gives CDR1 MNHEY, CDR2 SVGEGT.

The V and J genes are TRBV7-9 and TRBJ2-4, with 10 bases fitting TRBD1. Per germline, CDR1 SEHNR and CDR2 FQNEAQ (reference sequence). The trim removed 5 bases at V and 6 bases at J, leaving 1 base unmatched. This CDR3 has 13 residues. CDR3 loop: CASSRDRGNIQYF. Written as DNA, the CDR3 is TGTGCCAGCAGCCGGGACAGGGGAAACATTCAGTACTTC.

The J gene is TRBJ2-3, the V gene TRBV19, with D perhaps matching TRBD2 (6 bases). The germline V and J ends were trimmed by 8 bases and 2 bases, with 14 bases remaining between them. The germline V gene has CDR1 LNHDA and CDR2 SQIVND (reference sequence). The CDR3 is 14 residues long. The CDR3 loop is CASGGDVHTDTQYF. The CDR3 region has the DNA TGTGCCAGTGGCGGGGATGTACACACAGATACGCAGTATTTT. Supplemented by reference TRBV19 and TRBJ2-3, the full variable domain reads DGGITQSPKYLFRKEGQNVTLSCEQNLNHDAMYWYRQDPGQGLRLIYYSQIVNDFQKGDIAEGYSVSREKKESFPLTVTSAQKNPTAFYLCASGGDVHTDTQYFGPGTRLTVL.

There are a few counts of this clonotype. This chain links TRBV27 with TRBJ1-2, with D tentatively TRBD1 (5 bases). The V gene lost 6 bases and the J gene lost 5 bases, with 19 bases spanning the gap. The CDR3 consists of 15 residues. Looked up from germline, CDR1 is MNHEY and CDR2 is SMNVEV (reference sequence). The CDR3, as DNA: TGTGCCAGCAGCCTCCGGGACGGCAATCTTTATGGCTACACCTTC. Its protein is CASSLRDGNLYGYTF.

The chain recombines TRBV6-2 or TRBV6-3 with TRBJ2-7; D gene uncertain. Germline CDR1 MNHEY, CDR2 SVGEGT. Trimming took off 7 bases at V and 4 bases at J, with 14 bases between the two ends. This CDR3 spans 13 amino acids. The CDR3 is CASKARLLYEQYV. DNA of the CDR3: TGTGCCAGCAAGGCCAGATTGTTGTACGAGCAGTACGTC.

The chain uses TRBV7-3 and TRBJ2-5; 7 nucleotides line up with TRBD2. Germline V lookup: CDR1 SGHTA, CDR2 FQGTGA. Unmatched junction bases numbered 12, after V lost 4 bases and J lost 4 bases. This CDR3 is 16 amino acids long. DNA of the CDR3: TGTGCCAGCAGCTCCCCCTGGGGGGGGGGAGTAGAGACCCAGTACTTC. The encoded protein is CASSSPWGGGVETQYF. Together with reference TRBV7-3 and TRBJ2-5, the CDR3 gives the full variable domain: GAGVSQTPSNKVTEKGKYVELRCDPISGHTALYWYRQSLGQGPEFLIYFQGTGAADDSGLPNDRFFAVRPEGSVSTLKIQRTERGDSAVYLCASSSPWGGGVETQYFGPGTRLLVL.

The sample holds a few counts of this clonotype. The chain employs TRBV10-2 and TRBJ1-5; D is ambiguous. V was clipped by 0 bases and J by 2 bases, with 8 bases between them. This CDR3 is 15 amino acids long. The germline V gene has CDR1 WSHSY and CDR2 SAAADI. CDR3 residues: CASSESAAGNQPQHF. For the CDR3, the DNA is TGCGCCAGCAGTGAGTCGGCTGCAGGCAATCAGCCCCAGCATTTT.

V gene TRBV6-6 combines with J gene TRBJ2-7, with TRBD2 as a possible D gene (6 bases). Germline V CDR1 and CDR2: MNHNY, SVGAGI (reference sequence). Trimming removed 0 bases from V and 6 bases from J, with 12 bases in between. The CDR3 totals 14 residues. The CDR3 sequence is CASSYSSSSVEQYV. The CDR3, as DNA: TGTGCCAGCAGTTACTCGTCGTCTAGCGTCGAGCAGTACGTC.

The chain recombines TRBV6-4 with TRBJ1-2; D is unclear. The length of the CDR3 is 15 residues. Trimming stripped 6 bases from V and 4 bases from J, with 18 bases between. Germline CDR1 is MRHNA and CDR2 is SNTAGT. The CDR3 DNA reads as TGTGCCAGCAGCGACGGAGGAGGGCAAAGCTATGGCTACACCTTC. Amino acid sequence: CASSDGGGQSYGYTF.

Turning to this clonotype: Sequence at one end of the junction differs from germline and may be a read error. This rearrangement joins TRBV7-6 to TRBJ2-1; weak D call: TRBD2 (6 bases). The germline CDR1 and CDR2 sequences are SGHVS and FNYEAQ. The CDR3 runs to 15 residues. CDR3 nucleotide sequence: TGTGCCAACAGCCTTAGCGGATTACCCTACAATGAGCAGTTCTTC. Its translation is CANSLSGLPYNEQFF.

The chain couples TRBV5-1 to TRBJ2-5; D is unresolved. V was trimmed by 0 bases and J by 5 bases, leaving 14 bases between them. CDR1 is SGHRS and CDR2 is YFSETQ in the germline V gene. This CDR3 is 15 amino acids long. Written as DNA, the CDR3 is TGCGCCAGCAGCTTGGCTCTTTCCAATGGCGAGACCCAGTACTTC. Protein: CASSLALSNGETQYF.

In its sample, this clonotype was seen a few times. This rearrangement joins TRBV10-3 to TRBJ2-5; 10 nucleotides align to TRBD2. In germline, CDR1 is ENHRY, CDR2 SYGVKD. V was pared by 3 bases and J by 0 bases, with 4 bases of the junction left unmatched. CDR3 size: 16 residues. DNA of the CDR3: TGTGCCATCAGTGATGGAGGACTAGCGGACCAAGAGACCCAGTACTTC. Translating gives CAISDGGLADQETQYF.